This passage covers 21 T cell receptor beta chains from one sample sequenced in a study of CXCR3-negative and CXCR3-positive naive CD8 T cells. Findings and caveats of the study: Against CXCR3-negative naive cells, CXCR3-positive naive cells showed more hydrophobic TRB CDR3s.

What these receptors recognize is not known. The TRB cDNA libraries were prepared by 5' RACE with UMI labels. TCRdb re-called the 5' RACE reads; one entry per CDR3 protein, DNA not given. Recorded for this sample: fewer than 65,000 distinct CDR3 sequences. The sample consisted of naive CXCR3+ CD8+ T cells from blood. Subset specified: CD45RO-CCR7+CD27+CD95- naive CD8+ T cells expressing CXCR3 (TNR3+). The receptor source for this set is a human donor in good health. Some clones in this sample may be carry-over from other donors' samples.

V usage is TRBV29-1 and J usage is TRBJ2-1. The CDR3 contains 12 residues. Germline V gives CDR1 SQVTM, CDR2 ANQGSEA. CDR3 sequence: CSAGGSYNEQFF.

The chain has TRBV7-2 and TRBJ2-3; with no DNA, the TCRdb D assignment of TRBD2 cannot be verified. From germline, CDR1 is SGHTA and CDR2 FQGNSA. This CDR3 has 18 amino acids. The CDR3 sequence: CASSLTTLSGQATDTQYF.

The rearrangement links TRBV12-3 or TRBV12-4 to TRBJ2-7; TCRdb calls TRBD1, which cannot be checked without DNA. This CDR3 spans 14 amino acids. CDR3: CASRNTGGREEQYF.

The V gene is TRBV20-1, the J gene TRBJ2-7; checking the TCRdb D call of TRBD1 is not possible without DNA. The germline CDR1 and CDR2 sequences are DFQATT and SNEGSKA (reference sequence). The CDR3 runs 13 residues. The CDR3 spells CSARGTASYEQYF.

This chain links TRBV5-1 with TRBJ2-7; TCRdb reports TRBD1, a call that lacks DNA to check it against. The CDR3 loop spans 14 amino acids. In germline, CDR1 is SGHRS, CDR2 YFSETQ. The CDR3 sequence is CASSLEDSFREQYF.

The V call is TRBV7-6, the J call TRBJ2-7; TCRdb proposes TRBD1, but this gene call is untestable without DNA. The CDR3 has 13 residues. Germline V gene sequence: CDR1 SGHVS, CDR2 FNYEAQ. CDR3 amino acids: CASGKGDNYEQYF.

V usage is TRBV4-3 and J usage is TRBJ2-5. Germline CDR1 and CDR2: LGHNA and YSLEER. CDR3 size: 13 residues. CDR3 sequence reads: CASSQVLLETQYF.

The V gene is TRBV4-3, the J gene TRBJ2-2; without DNA, the TCRdb call of TRBD1 cannot be checked. Germline V CDR1 and CDR2: LGHNA, YSLEER. This CDR3 has 16 amino acids. Here the CDR3 reads CASSQSRDRNTGELFF.

V usage is TRBV29-1 and J usage is TRBJ2-2; the TCRdb call, TRBD1, lacks DNA for checking. CDR1 is SQVTM and CDR2 is ANQGSEA in the germline V gene. The CDR3 length is 14 residues. CDR3 in amino acids: CSVETLRGSGELFF.

The chain joins TRBV14 to TRBJ1-3. Germline lookup yields CDR1 SGHDN and CDR2 FVKESK. The CDR3 totals 12 residues. The CDR3 region is CASSQYGNTIYF.

V usage is TRBV7-8 and J usage is TRBJ2-3. The CDR3 is 14 residues long. Germline-derived CDR1 and CDR2 are SGHVS and FQNEAQ. The CDR3 is CASSFTGMTDTQYF.

This chain joins TRBV7-9 and TRBJ2-7; TCRdb proposes TRBD1, but this gene call is untestable without DNA. The length of the CDR3 is 13 residues. CDR1 and CDR2 (germline): SEHNR, FQNEAQ (reference sequence). CDR3 sequence reads: CASCGTPSYEQYF. The entire variable domain, with the rest obtained from reference TRBV7-9 and TRBJ2-7, is as follows: DTGVSQNPRHKITKRGQNVTFRCDPISEHNRLYWYRQTLGQGPEFLTYFQNEAQLEKSRLLSDRFSAERPKGSFSTLEIQRTEQGDSAMYLCASCGTPSYEQYFGPGTRLTVT.

By frequency, this clonotype is medium-sized. V usage is TRBV23-1 and J usage is TRBJ2-1; TCRdb proposes TRBD2, but this gene call is untestable without DNA. TRBV23-1 is flagged as an ORF with uncertain function. There are 13 residues in the CDR3. The CDR3 reads CARGRGGVDEQFF.

The chain is built from TRBV29-1 and TRBJ2-1; TCRdb outputs TRBD2, but without DNA this stays unchecked. The germline V gene encodes CDR1 SQVTM and CDR2 ANQGSEA. CDR3 length equals 16 residues. The CDR3 sequence: CSVTGTSGRRSNEQFF.

The V call is TRBV6-5, the J call TRBJ1-1; TCRdb's D call of TRBD1 is untestable without DNA. The CDR3 totals 15 residues. The germline V gene encodes CDR1 MNHEY and CDR2 SVGAGI. The chain's CDR3 is CASSLRAGLNTEAFF.

This chain links TRBV29-1 with TRBJ2-7. There are 13 residues in the CDR3. Germline CDR1 and CDR2: SQVTM and ANQGSEA. The CDR3: CSVVGGISYEQYF.

This chain connects TRBV4-1 to TRBJ2-7; as DNA is missing, the TRBD1 call by TCRdb cannot be tested. The CDR3 has 15 amino acids. Germline lookup yields CDR1 MGHRA and CDR2 YSYEKL. CDR3 protein: CASSQNTGTRREQYF.

The rearrangement joins TRBV7-3 to TRBJ1-2; the D call of TRBD1 rests on TCRdb alone, since no DNA is present to check it. The CDR3 contains 16 residues. Germline CDR1 SGHTA, CDR2 FQGTGA. The CDR3 here is CASSPSGTDTNYGYTF.

The CDR3 sequence: CASSEPRDYSYEQYF. The V and J genes are TRBV6-6 and TRBJ2-7; TCRdb designates TRBD2, a call that cannot be tested without DNA. The CDR3 runs to 15 residues. Germline V lookup: CDR1 MNHNY, CDR2 SVGAGI (reference sequence).

The rearrangement links TRBV5-1 to TRBJ2-7; TCRdb calls TRBD2, which cannot be checked without DNA. This CDR3 has 14 residues. In germline, CDR1 is SGHRS, CDR2 YFSETQ. CDR3 sequence: CASSPGLGIYEQYF.

V and J are TRBV12-3 or TRBV12-4 and TRBJ2-1. This CDR3 comprises 11 residues. The CDR3 loop is CASRGNNEQFF.